This T cell receptor (beta chain) was recorded in a study of post-analysis software for immune sequencing data. For the study at large: The courses of disease that were included comprised relapsing-remitting, secondary progressive and progressive-relapsing multiple sclerosis. Study observations and caveats: There were five or six TRBV segments more frequent in patients than controls, and TRBV5-6, TRBV5-1 and TRBV20-1 were among them.

This clonotype was seen more than once but under ten times. No antigen is known for it. Tagging with unique molecular identifiers was a feature of the TCR beta cDNA libraries. Each CDR3 protein is one row after TCRdb ran MiXCR on the PCR reads. The data show hundreds of thousands of distinct CDR3 sequences, about 40% seen once. The CDR3 has 14 amino acids. Germline loops: CDR1 SGHTA, CDR2 FQGNSA. V gave up 3 bases and J gave up 3 bases; unmatched junction bases: 2. The V gene is TRBV7-2, the J gene TRBJ2-1, with TRBD1 matching 7 bases. Sequencing used blood. This TCR came from a girl between 10 and 17 years old with multiple sclerosis. CDR3 in amino acids: CASSFGTVYNEQFF. The DNA of the CDR3 is TGTGCCAGCAGCTTTGGGACAGTCTACAATGAGCAGTTCTTC.